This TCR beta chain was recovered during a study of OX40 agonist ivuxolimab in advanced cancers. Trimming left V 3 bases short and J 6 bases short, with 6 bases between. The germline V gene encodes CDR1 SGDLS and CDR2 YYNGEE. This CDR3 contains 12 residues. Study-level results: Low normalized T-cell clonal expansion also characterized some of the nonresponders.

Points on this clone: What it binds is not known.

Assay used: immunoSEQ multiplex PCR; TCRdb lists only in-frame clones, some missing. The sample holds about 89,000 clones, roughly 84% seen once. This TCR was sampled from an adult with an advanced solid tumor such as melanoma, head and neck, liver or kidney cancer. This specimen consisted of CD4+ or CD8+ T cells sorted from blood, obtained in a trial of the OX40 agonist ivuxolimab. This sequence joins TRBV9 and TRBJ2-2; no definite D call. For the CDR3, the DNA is TGTGCCAGCAGCGATAGCTCCGGGGAGCTGTTTTTT. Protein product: CASSDSSGELFF.